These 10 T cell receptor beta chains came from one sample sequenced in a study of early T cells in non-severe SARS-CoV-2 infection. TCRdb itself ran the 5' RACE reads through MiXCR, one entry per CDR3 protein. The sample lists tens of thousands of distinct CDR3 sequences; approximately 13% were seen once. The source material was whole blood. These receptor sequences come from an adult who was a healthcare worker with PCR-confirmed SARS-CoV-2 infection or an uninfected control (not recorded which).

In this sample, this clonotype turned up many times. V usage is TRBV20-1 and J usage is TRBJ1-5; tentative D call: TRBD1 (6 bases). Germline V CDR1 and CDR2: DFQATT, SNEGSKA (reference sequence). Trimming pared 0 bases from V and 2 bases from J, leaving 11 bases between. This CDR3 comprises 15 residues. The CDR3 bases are TGCAGTGCTAGAGATAGTAACAGGGGCAATCAGCCCCAGCATTTT. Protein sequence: CSARDSNRGNQPQHF.

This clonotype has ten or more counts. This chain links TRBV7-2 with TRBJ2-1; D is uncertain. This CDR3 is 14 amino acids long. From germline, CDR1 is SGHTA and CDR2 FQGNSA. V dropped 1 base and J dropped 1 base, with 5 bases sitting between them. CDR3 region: CASSLGRSYNEQFF. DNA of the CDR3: TGTGCCAGCAGCTTAGGCAGATCCTACAATGAGCAGTTCTTC.

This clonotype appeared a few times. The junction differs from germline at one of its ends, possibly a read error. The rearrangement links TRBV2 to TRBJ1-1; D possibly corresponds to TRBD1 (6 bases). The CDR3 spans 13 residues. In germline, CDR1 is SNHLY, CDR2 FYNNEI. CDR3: CASRAKRDTEAFF. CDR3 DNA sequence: TGTGCCAGCAGGGCGAAGAGGGACACTGAAGCTTTTTTT.

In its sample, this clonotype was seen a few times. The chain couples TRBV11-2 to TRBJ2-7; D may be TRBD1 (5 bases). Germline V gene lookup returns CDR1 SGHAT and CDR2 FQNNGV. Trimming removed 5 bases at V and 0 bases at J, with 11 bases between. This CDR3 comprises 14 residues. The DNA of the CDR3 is TGTGCCAGCAGCGACAGCAACTACTCCTACGAGCAGTACTTC. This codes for CASSDSNYSYEQYF.

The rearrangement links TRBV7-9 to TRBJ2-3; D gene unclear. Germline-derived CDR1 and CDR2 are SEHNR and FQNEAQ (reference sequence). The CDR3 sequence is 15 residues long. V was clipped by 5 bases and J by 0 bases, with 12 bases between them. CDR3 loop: CASSPARFSTDTQYF. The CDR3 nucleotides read TGTGCCAGCAGCCCGGCCCGATTTAGCACAGATACGCAGTATTTT.

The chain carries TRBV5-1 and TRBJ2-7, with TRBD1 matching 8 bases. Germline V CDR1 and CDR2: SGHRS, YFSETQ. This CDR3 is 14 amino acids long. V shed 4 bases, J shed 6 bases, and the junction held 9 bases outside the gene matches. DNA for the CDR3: TGCGCCAGCAGCATTGGACAGGGTAACTCCGAGCAGTACTTC. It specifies CASSIGQGNSEQYF.

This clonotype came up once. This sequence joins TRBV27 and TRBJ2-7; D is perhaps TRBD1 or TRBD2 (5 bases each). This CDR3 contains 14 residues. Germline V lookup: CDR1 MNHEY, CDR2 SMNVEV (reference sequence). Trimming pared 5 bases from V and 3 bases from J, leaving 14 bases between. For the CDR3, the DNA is TGTGCCAGCAGTACCTCTGGGGGAGTCTACGAGCAGTACTTC. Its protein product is CASSTSGGVYEQYF.

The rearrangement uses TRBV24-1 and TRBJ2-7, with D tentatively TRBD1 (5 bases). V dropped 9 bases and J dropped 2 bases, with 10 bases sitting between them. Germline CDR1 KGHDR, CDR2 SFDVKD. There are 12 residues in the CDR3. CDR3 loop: CATQLTAYEQYF. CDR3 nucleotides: TGTGCCACCCAGTTGACAGCCTACGAGCAGTACTTC.

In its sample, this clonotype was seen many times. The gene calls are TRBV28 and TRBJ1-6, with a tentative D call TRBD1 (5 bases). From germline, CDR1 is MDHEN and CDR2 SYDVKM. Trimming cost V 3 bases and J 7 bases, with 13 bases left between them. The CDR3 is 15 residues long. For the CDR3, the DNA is TGTGCCAGCAGTTTCCTTCGACAGCGAAATTCACCCCTCCACTTT. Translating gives CASSFLRQRNSPLHF.

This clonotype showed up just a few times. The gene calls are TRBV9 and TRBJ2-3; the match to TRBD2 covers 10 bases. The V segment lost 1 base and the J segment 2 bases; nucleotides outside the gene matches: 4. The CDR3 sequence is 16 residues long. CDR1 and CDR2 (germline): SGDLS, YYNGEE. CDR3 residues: CASSVIAGGPTDTQYF. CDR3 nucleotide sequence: TGTGCCAGCAGCGTAATAGCGGGGGGACCCACAGATACGCAGTATTTT. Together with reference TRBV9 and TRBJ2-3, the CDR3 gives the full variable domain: DSGVTQTPKHLITATGQRVTLRCSPRSGDLSVYWYQQSLDQGLQFLIQYYNGEERAKGNILERFSAQQFPDLHSELNLSSLELGDSALYFCASSVIAGGPTDTQYFGPGTRLTVL.